These T cell receptor beta chains were read from a single sample in a study of control samples from healthy donors and cancer patients. Only in-frame clones appear in the TCRdb table, and some are missing; sequencing was by immunoSEQ multiplex PCR. Of about 150,000 clones in the sample, 89% were seen once. The sequenced material came from blood. The receptor set was obtained from a man aged 25-40 years in good health. Both conserved end residues are part of each CDR3. Clone size is shown for a subset of rows, as once, few, many or a class of expanded clone.

>-|TRBV5-1|TRBJ2-2
CASSLYGRSYTGELFF
>-|TRBV7-3|TRBJ2-1
CASSFSEGGEQFF
>-|TRBV2|TRBJ2-4
CASSEAQEKNIQYF
>-|TRBV9|TRBJ1-3
CASSVGKGAGNTIYF
>-|TRBV6-1|TRBJ2-3
CASSENWRAHSTDTQYF
>-|TRBV7-8|TRBJ2-2
CASSPPQTGELFF
>-|TRBV14|TRBJ2-7
CASSQEPGQSYEQYF
>-|TRBV6-5|TRBJ1-1
CASSYSSQIRNTEAFF
>once|TRBV6-5|TRBJ2-5
CASNRDRGEETQYF
>-|TRBV6-5|TRBJ2-1
CASSPWSSANNEQFF
>-|TRBV14|TRBJ2-7
CASSQEGGRTSYEQYF
>-|TRBV5-4|TRBJ1-1
CASSSYQGSTEAFF
>few|TRBV6-5|TRBJ1-1
CASRLITKGVGEAFF
>-|TRBV10-2|TRBJ2-7
CASSDGSGGLRSYEQYF
>-|TRBV12-3/TRBV12-4|TRBJ2-7
CASSGQLTYEQYF
>-|TRBV7-9|TRBJ2-1
CASSWTGTAYNEQFF
>-|TRBV10-3|TRBJ2-3
CAISENGGSTDTQYF
>-|TRBV6-6|TRBJ2-1
CASSLGGTYNEQFF
>-|TRBV7-6|TRBJ1-3
CASSLGGQGSSGNTIYF
>-|TRBV25-1|TRBJ2-7
CASSEWYAGENPEQYF
>-|TRBV7-2|TRBJ2-7
CASRESGLAGYEQYF
>once|TRBV13|TRBJ1-5
CASSLGLHQPQHF